This T cell receptor beta chain derives from a study of metastatic and nonmetastatic thyroid tumors. About the research overall: Malignant thyroid and benign thyroid patients provided blood and tumor or nodule tissue whose repertoires were compared.

This clone came up a few times. Just one base apart from a much larger clone, this may be a read error. Before thyroid surgery, none of the patients had received any treatment. In the authors' workflow: Clinicopathological groups differed in CDR3, with these differences serving to build a distant-metastasis classifier for papillary thyroid cancer. TCRdb reanalyzed the PCR reads via MiXCR. The V and J calls, along with clone size, are taken from TCRdb and not from the paper's own processing. Here the sample spans about 69,000 clones, 14% being singletons. The CDR3 runs 15 residues. Germline V lookup: CDR1 MNHNS, CDR2 SASEGT. The V end lost 10 bases, the J end lost 0 bases, and 15 bases lay between the germline ends.

The V and J genes are TRBV6-1 and TRBJ1-4, with no clear D. The sequence derives from a male donor with papillary thyroid cancer or a benign thyroid nodule (not recorded which). Some clones in this sample may be carry-over from other donors' samples. Sequenced sample: blood. CDR3 sequence (DNA): TGTGCCACCTCTCGGAACCGTGCAACTAATGAAAAACTGTTTTTT. Translated: CATSRNRATNEKLFF.